One sample yielded the 17 T cell receptor beta chains listed below, sequenced in a study of beta chain features in type 1 diabetes. The isolated RNA, all of it, was reverse transcribed, so expressed TCRB transcripts were what got sequenced. Sequencing was performed with immunoSEQ multiplex PCR; in TCRdb, only in-frame clones are kept and a portion is missing. The data contain some 23,000 clones, roughly 70% of them singletons. Study-wide findings and caveats: Within each of all four CD4+ subsets, Type 1 diabetes patients had TCRB CDR3s that were moderately but significantly shorter.

No antigen has been identified for these receptors. The sample was stem cell memory CD4+ T cells from blood. These receptor sequences come from a woman between 35 and 50 years old with type 1 diabetes.

The V gene is TRBV5-1, the J gene TRBJ1-3, with 9 nucleotides matching TRBD1. The CDR3 extends over 18 amino acids. Germline values: CDR1 SGHRS, CDR2 YFSETQ. V lost 0 bases to trimming and J lost 0 bases; unmatched junction nucleotides: 7. The CDR3 loop is CASSLAGGQGTSGNTIYF. Written as DNA, the CDR3 is TGCGCCAGCAGCTTGGCCGGGGGACAGGGAACCTCTGGAAACACCATATATTTT.

The chain couples TRBV5-4 to TRBJ1-2; D perhaps matches TRBD1 (5 bases). The CDR3 is 13 residues long. Between the trimmed V and J ends, which lost 4 bases and 0 bases, there was a span of 7 bases. Germline values: CDR1 SGHNT, CDR2 YYREEE (reference sequence). The CDR3, as DNA: TGTGCCAGCAGCCGGGACTCTAACTATGGCTACACCTTC. Translating gives CASSRDSNYGYTF.

The genes are TRBV19 and TRBJ1-2; D is possibly TRBD1 (6 bases). This CDR3 has 15 residues. Germline V lookup: CDR1 LNHDA, CDR2 SQIVND (reference sequence). The V gene lost 5 bases and the J gene lost 0 bases, with 13 bases spanning the gap. The CDR3 protein is CASSPEQGANYGYTF. The CDR3 DNA sequence: TGTGCCAGTAGTCCCGAACAGGGAGCTAACTATGGCTACACCTTC.

The genes are TRBV15 and TRBJ1-5, with D perhaps TRBD1 (5 bases). The germline V and J ends were trimmed by 5 bases and 4 bases, with 9 bases remaining between them. Germline-derived CDR1 and CDR2 are LNHNV and YYDKDF (reference sequence). This CDR3 region has 13 residues. The CDR3 nucleotides read TGTGCCACCAGCGGGGGGGGGAATCAGCCCCAGCATTTT. Protein product: CATSGGGNQPQHF.

This clone was seen just once. CDR3 loop: CASGTPGSNDEQFF. The CDR3 nucleotides are TGTGCTAGTGGCACCCCCGGGTCAAACGATGAGCAGTTCTTC. This chain uses TRBV12-5 with TRBJ2-1, with D unclear. Germline CDR1 reads LGHNT; CDR2 reads FRNRAP. The CDR3 runs 14 residues. V was trimmed by 6 bases and J by 8 bases, leaving 17 bases between them.

This clone appeared a single time. V gene TRBV7-9 combines with J gene TRBJ2-2, with 8 bases fitting TRBD2. This CDR3 comprises 16 residues. J gave up 7 bases and V 2 bases, and 9 bases lay outside the gene matches. Germline lookup yields CDR1 SEHNR and CDR2 FQNEAQ (reference sequence). DNA for the CDR3: TGTGCCAGCAGCTTAATACGGGGGGGCGCGGACGGGGAGCTGTTTTTT. Its translation is CASSLIRGGADGELFF.

J is TRBJ2-1 and V is TRBV11-2; 11 bases line up with TRBD2. This CDR3 contains 17 residues. With V trimmed by 1 base and J by 9 bases, 11 bases remained unmatched. Germline CDR1 SGHAT, CDR2 FQNNGV. The CDR3 DNA follows: TGTGCCAGCAGCTTAGTACATGGGACTAGCGGCGTCGGTGAGCAGTTCTTC. It encodes CASSLVHGTSGVGEQFF.

The CDR3 DNA reads as TGTGCCAGCAGCGAGGACAGGGGAGGAACAGATACGCAGTATTTT. This translates into CASSEDRGGTDTQYF. The rearrangement joins TRBV2 to TRBJ2-3; 9 nucleotides match TRBD1. V was pared by 6 bases and J by 3 bases, with 7 bases of the junction left unmatched. The CDR3 is made up of 15 amino acids. Germline values: CDR1 SNHLY, CDR2 FYNNEI.

The V and J genes are TRBV11-2 and TRBJ2-1, with D possibly TRBD1 on 5 matching bases. Per germline, CDR1 SGHAT and CDR2 FQNNGV. This CDR3 has 15 residues. The V and J ends lost 7 bases and 8 bases respectively, with 21 bases between them. CDR3: CASIPQASPGDEQFF. In nucleotides, the CDR3 is TGTGCCAGCATCCCACAGGCTTCTCCTGGGGATGAGCAGTTCTTC.

The chain is built from TRBV11-3 and TRBJ2-5, with a possible D match to TRBD1 (6 bases). In germline, CDR1 is SGHNT, CDR2 YENEEA. CDR3 length: 13 residues. The V end was cut by 6 bases, the J end by 4 bases, with 12 bases between. CDR3 sequence reads: CASSPGVGETQYF. The CDR3 DNA follows: TGTGCCAGCAGTCCAGGGGTTGGAGAGACCCAGTACTTC.

This chain joins TRBV2 and TRBJ2-5; D possibly corresponds to TRBD2 (5 bases). CDR1 and CDR2 from the germline V gene are SNHLY and FYNNEI. V was clipped by 4 bases and J by 5 bases, with 20 bases between them. The CDR3 loop spans 16 amino acids. In DNA form, the CDR3 reads TGTGCCAGCAGTGGGGGAGACCCCGGCCGAGGGGAGACCCAGTACTTC. It is translated as CASSGGDPGRGETQYF.

This chain connects TRBV5-8 to TRBJ2-3; no clear D gene. Germline assignment: CDR1 SGHTS and CDR2 YDEGEE. This CDR3 has 11 residues. Trimming pared 4 bases from V and 5 bases from J, leaving 5 bases between. The CDR3 loop is CASSLVDTQYF. In nucleotides, the CDR3 is TGTGCCAGCAGCCTTGTAGATACGCAGTATTTT.

The chain carries TRBV7-9 and TRBJ2-5; perhaps TRBD2 as D (7 bases). Trimming shortened V by 3 bases and J by 1 base, and 12 bases separated the two germline ends. There are 15 residues in the CDR3. Per germline, CDR1 SEHNR and CDR2 FQNEAQ (reference sequence). The CDR3 coding sequence is TGTGCCAGCAGCTTTCGGGGGGCCGGCCAAGAGACCCAGTACTTC. Protein: CASSFRGAGQETQYF.

This sequence joins TRBV30 and TRBJ2-7; TRBD2 might be the D (6 bases). This CDR3 is built from 11 residues. Germline V gene lookup returns CDR1 GTSNPN and CDR2 SVGIG (reference sequence). V lost 3 bases, J lost 6 bases, and 9 bases lay in between. The CDR3 protein is CAWSVGGEQYF. DNA of the CDR3: TGTGCCTGGAGCGTCGGGGGCGAGCAGTACTTC.

V is TRBV7-2 and J is TRBJ2-7; TRBD1 might be the D (6 bases). Trimming took off 0 bases at V and 3 bases at J, with 12 bases between the two ends. This CDR3 spans 15 amino acids. The germline gives CDR1 SGHTA, CDR2 FQGNSA. The CDR3 region is CASSLAYRVNYEQYF. The CDR3 region has the DNA TGTGCCAGCAGCTTAGCGTACAGGGTGAACTACGAGCAGTACTTC.

This chain joins TRBV5-5 and TRBJ2-1, with 14 bases lining up with TRBD2. V dropped 3 bases and J dropped 8; count of bases not matched to a gene: 7. CDR1 is SGHKS and CDR2 is YYEKEE in the germline V gene (reference sequence). The CDR3 is 16 residues long. The CDR3 is CASSSTGTSGSDEQFF. Here the CDR3 DNA reads TGTGCCAGCAGCTCCACCGGGACTAGCGGGAGTGATGAGCAGTTCTTC.

The count of this clone is one. V gene TRBV28 combines with J gene TRBJ2-1; 8 nucleotides match TRBD2. With V trimmed by 6 bases and J by 7 bases, 11 bases remained unmatched. Germline-derived CDR1 and CDR2 are MDHEN and SYDVKM. CDR3 length: 15 amino acids. The CDR3 here is CASSPAGEEKNEQFF. CDR3 DNA: TGTGCCAGCAGCCCAGCGGGAGAAGAAAAGAATGAGCAGTTCTTC.